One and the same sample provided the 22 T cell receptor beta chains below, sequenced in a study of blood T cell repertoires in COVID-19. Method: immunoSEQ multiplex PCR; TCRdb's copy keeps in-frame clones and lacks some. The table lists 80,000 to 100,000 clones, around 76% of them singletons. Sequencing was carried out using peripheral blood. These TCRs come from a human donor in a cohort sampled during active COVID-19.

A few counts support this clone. The CDR3 sequence: CASSEQGANNSPLHF. As DNA, the CDR3 is TGTGCCAGCAGTGAACAGGGGGCTAATAATTCACCCCTCCACTTT. The chain links TRBV6-1 to TRBJ1-6; 8 bases are a match to TRBD1. Germline-derived CDR1 and CDR2 are MNHNS and SASEGT. The CDR3 spans 15 residues. J was trimmed by 5 bases and V by 2 bases; bases with no gene match: 2.

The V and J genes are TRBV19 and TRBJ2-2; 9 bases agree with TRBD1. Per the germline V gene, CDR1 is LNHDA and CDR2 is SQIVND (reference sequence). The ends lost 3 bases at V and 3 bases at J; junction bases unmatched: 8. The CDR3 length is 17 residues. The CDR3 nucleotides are TGTGCCAGTAGTATCGGGGACAGGGAGGTCCACACCGGGGAGCTGTTTTTT. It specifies CASSIGDREVHTGELFF.

CDR3 nucleotides: TGTGCCAGCAGCCTGGCAGGGGCCACTGAAGCTTTCTTT. This encodes CASSLAGATEAFF. The chain uses TRBV5-5 and TRBJ1-1, with D possibly TRBD1 on 6 matching bases. Trimming cost V 4 bases and J 4 bases, with 11 bases left between them. The CDR3 consists of 13 residues. Germline V gives CDR1 SGHKS, CDR2 YYEKEE (reference sequence). The variable domain in full, with the rest retrieved from reference TRBV5-5 and TRBJ1-1, is DAGVTQSPTHLIKTRGQQVTLRCSPISGHKSVSWYQQVLGQGPQFIFQYYEKEERGRGNFPDRFSARQFPNYSSELNVNALLLGDSALYLCASSLAGATEAFFGQGTRLTVV.

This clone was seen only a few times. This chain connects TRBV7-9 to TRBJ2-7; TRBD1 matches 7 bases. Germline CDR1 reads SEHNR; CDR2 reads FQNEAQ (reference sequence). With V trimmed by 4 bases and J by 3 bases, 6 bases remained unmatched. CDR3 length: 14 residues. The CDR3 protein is CASSSDRVGYEQYF. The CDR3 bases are TGTGCCAGCAGCTCTGACAGGGTAGGCTACGAGCAGTACTTC.

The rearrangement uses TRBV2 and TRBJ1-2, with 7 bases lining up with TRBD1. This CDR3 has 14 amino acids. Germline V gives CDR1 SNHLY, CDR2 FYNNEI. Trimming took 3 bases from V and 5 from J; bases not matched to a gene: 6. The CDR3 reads CASSDGDRVYGYTF. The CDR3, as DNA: TGTGCCAGCAGTGATGGGGACAGAGTATATGGCTACACCTTC. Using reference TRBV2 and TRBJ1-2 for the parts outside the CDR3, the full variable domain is EPEVTQTPSHQVTQMGQEVILRCVPISNHLYFYWYRQILGQKVEFLVSFYNNEISEKSEIFDDQFSVERPDGSNFTLKIRSTKLEDSAMYFCASSDGDRVYGYTFGSGTRLTVV.

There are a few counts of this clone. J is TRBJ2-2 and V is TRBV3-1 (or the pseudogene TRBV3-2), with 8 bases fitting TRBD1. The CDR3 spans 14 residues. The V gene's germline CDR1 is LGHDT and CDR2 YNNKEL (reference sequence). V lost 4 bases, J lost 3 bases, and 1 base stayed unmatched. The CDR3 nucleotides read TGTGCCAGCAGCCCGACAGGGGACACCGGGGAGCTGTTTTTT. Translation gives CASSPTGDTGELFF.

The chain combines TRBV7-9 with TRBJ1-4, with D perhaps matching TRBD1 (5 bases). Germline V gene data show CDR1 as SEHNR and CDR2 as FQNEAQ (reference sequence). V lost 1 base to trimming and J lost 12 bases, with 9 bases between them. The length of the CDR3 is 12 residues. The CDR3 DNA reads TGTGCCAGCAGCTTAGGACAGTCAGAACTGTTTTTT. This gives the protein CASSLGQSELFF.

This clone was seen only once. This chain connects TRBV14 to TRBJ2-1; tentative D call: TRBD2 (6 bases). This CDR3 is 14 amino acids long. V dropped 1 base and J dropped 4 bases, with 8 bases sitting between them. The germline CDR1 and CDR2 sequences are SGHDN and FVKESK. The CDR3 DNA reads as TGTGCCAGCAGCCAAGGCGGGGCGTACAATGAGCAGTTCTTC. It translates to CASSQGGAYNEQFF.

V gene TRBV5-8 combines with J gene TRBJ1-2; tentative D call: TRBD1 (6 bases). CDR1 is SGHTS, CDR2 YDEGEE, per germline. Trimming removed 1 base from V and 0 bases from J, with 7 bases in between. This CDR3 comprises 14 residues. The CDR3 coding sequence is TGTGCCAGCAGCTTGACAGGGTCTAACTATGGCTACACCTTC. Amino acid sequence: CASSLTGSNYGYTF.

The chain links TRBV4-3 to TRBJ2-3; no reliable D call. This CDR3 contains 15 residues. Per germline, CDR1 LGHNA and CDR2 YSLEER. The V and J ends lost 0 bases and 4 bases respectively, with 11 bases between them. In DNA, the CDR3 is TGCGCCAGCAGCCAAGATCTTGCGCCCTCAGATACGCAGTATTTT. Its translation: CASSQDLAPSDTQYF.

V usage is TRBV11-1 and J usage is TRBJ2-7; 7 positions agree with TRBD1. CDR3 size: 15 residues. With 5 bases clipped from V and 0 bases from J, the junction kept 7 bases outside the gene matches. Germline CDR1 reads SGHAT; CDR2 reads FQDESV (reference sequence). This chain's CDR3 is CASSLTWDSSYEQYF. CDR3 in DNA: TGTGCCAGCAGCCTAACCTGGGACAGCTCCTACGAGCAGTACTTC.

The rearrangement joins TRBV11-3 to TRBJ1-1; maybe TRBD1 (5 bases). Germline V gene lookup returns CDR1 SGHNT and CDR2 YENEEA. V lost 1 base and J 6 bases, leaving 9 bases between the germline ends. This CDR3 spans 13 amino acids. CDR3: CASSLVGQPEAFF. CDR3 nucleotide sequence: TGTGCCAGCAGCTTAGTGGGGCAGCCTGAAGCTTTCTTT.

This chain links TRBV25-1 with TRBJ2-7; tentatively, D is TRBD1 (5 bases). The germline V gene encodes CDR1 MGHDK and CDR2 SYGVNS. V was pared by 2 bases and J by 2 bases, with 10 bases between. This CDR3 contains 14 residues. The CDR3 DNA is TGTGCCAGCAGTGAAGTGGGGCTTCCCTACGAGCAGTACGTC. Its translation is CASSEVGLPYEQYV.

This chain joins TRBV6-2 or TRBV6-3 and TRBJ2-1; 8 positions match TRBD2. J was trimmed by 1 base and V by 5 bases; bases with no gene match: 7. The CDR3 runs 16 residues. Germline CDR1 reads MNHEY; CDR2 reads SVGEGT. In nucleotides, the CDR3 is TGTGCCAGCAGTCTGACGGGAGGGCTTTCCTACAATGAGCAGTTCTTC. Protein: CASSLTGGLSYNEQFF.

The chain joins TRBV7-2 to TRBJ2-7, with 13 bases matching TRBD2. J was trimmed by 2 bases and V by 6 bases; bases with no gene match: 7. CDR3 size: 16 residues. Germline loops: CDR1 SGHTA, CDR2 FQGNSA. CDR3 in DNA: TGTGCCAGCAGACCTCCGGGACTAGCGGGGACCTACGAGCAGTACTTC. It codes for CASRPPGLAGTYEQYF.

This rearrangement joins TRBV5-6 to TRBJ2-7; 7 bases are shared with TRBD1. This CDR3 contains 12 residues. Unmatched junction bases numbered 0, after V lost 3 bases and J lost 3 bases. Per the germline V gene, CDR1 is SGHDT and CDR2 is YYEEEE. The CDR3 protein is CASSWDSYEQYV. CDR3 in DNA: TGTGCCAGCAGCTGGGACAGCTACGAGCAGTACGTC.

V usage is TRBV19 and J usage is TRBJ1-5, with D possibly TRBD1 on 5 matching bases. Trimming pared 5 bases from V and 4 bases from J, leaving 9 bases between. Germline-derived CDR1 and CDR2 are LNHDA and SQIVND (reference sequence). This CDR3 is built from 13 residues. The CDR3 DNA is TGTGCCAGTAGTCCAGACAGTAATCAGCCCCAGCATTTT. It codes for CASSPDSNQPQHF. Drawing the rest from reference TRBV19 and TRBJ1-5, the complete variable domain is DGGITQSPKYLFRKEGQNVTLSCEQNLNHDAMYWYRQDPGQGLRLIYYSQIVNDFQKGDIAEGYSVSREKKESFPLTVTSAQKNPTAFYLCASSPDSNQPQHFGDGTRLSIL.

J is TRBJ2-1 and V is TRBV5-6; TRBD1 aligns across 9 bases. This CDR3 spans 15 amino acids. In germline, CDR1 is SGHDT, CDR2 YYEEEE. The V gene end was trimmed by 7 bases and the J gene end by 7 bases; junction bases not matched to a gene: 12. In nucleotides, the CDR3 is TGTGCCAGCGGAACCGGGACAGGGTCGTGGAATGAGCAGTTCTTC. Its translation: CASGTGTGSWNEQFF.

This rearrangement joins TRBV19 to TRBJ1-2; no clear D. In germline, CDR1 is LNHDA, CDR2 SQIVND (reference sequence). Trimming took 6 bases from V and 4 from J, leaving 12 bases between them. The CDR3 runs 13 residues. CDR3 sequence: CASSVSASYGYTF. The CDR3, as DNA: TGTGCCAGTAGCGTCTCCGCCAGCTATGGCTACACCTTC.

CDR3 nucleotide sequence: TGTGCCAGCACCCCGACGGGGGGGATGGATACGCAGTATTTT. Its protein is CASTPTGGMDTQYF. This chain uses TRBV5-4 with TRBJ2-3, with 8 bases aligning to TRBD2. The CDR3 loop spans 14 amino acids. Per the germline V gene, CDR1 is SGHNT and CDR2 is YYREEE (reference sequence). V gave up 6 bases and J gave up 6 bases; unmatched junction bases: 9. Drawing the rest from reference TRBV5-4 and TRBJ2-3, the complete variable domain is ETGVTQSPTHLIKTRGQQVTLRCSSQSGHNTVSWYQQALGQGPQFIFQYYREEENGRGNFPPRFSGLQFPNYSSELNVNALELDDSALYLCASTPTGGMDTQYFGPGTRLTVL.

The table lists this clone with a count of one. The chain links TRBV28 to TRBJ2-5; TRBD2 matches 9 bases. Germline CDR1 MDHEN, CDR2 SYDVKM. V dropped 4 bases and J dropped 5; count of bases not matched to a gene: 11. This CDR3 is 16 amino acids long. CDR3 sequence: CASSSKVAGALETQYF. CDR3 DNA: TGTGCCAGCAGTTCAAAGGTAGCGGGGGCCTTGGAGACCCAGTACTTC.

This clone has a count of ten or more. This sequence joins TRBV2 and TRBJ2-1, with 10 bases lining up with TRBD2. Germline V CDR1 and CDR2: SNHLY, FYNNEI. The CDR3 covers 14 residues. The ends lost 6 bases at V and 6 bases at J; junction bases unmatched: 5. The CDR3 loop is CASSSGGAINEQFF. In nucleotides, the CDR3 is TGTGCCAGCAGCAGCGGGGGGGCGATCAATGAGCAGTTCTTC.